This T cell receptor (beta chain) derives from a study of blood T cell repertoires in COVID-19. For the study at large: Researchers got acute and convalescent COVID-19 samples from the United States, Italy and Spain.

The CDR3 sequence is 13 residues long. The V gene lost 3 bases and the J gene lost 1 base, with 6 bases spanning the gap. CDR1 is LNHDA, CDR2 SQIVND, per germline (reference sequence). In the original workflow: Amplification with reference gene primers provided the estimates of nucleated cell counts. TCRdb's table, derived via immunoSEQ multiplex PCR, lists solely in-frame clones and lacks some. For V, J and clone size, that table is used; D and trimming come from the DNA. In the table there are around 380,000 clones, about 87% of which are singletons. About this clone itself: Other DNA sequences in the sample encode the same CDR3.

The rearrangement joins TRBV19 to TRBJ1-1; D ambiguous. Material for sequencing was PBMCs or T cells enriched from blood (not recorded which). The sequence derives from a man aged 25 to 40 who had recovered from COVID-19. The CDR3 loop reads CASSISGNTEAFF. The CDR3 nucleotides read TGTGCCAGTAGTATCAGTGGGAACACTGAAGCTTTCTTT.